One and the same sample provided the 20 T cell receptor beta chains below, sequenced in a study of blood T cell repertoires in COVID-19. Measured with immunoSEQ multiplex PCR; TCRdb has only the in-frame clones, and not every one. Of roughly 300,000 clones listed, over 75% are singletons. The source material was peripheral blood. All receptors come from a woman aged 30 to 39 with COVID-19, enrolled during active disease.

CDR3 sequence (DNA): TGTGCCAGCAGCCCGCAGAGGGCCTCCTACAATGAGCAGTTCTTC. Amino acids: CASSPQRASYNEQFF. The chain has TRBV3-1 (or the pseudogene TRBV3-2) and TRBJ2-1, with a possible D match to TRBD2 (5 bases). V was pared by 4 bases and J by 0 bases, with 10 bases between. Per the germline V gene, CDR1 is LGHDT and CDR2 is YNNKEL (reference sequence). This CDR3 spans 15 amino acids.

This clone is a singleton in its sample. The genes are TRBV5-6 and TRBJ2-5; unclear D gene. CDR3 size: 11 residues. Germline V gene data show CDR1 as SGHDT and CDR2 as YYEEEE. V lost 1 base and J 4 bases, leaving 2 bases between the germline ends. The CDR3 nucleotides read TGTGCCAGCAGCTTGCGAGAGACCCAGTACTTC. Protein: CASSLRETQYF.

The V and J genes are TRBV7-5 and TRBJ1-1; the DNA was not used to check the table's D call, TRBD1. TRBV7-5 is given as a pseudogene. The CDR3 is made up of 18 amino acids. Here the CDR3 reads CVRSLAPRGPNGATEAFF. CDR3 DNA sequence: TGTGTCAGAAGCTTAGCCCCAAGGGGCCCGAACGGAGCAACTGAAGCTTTCTTT.

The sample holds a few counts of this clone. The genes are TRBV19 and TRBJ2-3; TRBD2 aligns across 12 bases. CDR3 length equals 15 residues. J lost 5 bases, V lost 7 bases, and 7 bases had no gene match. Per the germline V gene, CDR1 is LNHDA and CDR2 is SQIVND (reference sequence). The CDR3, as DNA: TGTGCCAGTACCCGAACTAGCGGGAGGATAGATACGCAGTATTTT. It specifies CASTRTSGRIDTQYF.

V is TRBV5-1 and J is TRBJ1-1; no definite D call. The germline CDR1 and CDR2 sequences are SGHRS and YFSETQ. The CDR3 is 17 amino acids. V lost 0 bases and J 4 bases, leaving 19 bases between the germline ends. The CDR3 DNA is TGCGCCAGCAGCTTGGGGGTTCGGGGTCGAATAACCACTGAAGCTTTCTTT. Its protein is CASSLGVRGRITTEAFF.

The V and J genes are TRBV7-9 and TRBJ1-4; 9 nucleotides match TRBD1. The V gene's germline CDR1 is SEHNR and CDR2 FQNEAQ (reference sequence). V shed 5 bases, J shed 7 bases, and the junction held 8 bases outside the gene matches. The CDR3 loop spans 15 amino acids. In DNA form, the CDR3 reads TGTGCCAGCAGCGCACAGGGGGCCGGGGGTGAAAAACTGTTTTTT. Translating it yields CASSAQGAGGEKLFF.

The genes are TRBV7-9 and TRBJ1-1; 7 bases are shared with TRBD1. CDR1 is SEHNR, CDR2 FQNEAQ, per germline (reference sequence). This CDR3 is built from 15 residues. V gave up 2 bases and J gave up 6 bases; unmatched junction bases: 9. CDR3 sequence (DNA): TGTGCCAGCAGCTTATCGGGACAGTTGAATCCTGAAGCTTTCTTT. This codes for CASSLSGQLNPEAFF.

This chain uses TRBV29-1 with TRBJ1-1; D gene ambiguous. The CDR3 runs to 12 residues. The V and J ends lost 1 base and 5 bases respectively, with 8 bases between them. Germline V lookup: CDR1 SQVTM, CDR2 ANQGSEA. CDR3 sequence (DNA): TGCAGCGTTGAAGGGTCGGGAACTGAAGCTTTCTTT. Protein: CSVEGSGTEAFF.

The CDR3 DNA follows: TGTGCCAGCAGTTACAGTTGGCGGGGCTCGCCTAAAGCTTTCTTT. This gives the protein CASSYSWRGSPKAFF. The chain combines TRBV6-5 with TRBJ1-1, with D possibly being TRBD1 (5 bases). Germline assignment: CDR1 MNHEY and CDR2 SVGAGI. V lost 2 bases and J 9 bases, leaving 19 bases between the germline ends. This CDR3 is 15 amino acids long.

The DNA for the CDR3 is TGCAGCGTTGGAGACACCGGGGAGCTGTTTTTT. It specifies CSVGDTGELFF. The rearrangement uses TRBV29-1 and TRBJ2-2; D is uncertain. The V and J ends lost 4 bases and 3 bases respectively, with 3 bases between them. Germline values: CDR1 SQVTM, CDR2 ANQGSEA. The CDR3 runs 11 residues.

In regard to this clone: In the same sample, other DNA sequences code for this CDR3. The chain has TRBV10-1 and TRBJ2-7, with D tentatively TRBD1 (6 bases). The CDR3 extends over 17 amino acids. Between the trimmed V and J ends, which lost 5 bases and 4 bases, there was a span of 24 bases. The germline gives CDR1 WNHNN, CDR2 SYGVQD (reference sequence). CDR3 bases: TGCGCCAGCAGTCCAGTAGCTCGGTGGGGCAGGGGATACGAGCAGTACTTC. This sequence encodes CASSPVARWGRGYEQYF.

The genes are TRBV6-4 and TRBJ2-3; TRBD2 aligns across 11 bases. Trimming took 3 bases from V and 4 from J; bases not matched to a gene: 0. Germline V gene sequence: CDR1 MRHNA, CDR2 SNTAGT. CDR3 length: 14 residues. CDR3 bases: TGTGCCAGCAGTGAACTAGCGGGAGCAGATACGCAGTATTTT. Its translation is CASSELAGADTQYF.

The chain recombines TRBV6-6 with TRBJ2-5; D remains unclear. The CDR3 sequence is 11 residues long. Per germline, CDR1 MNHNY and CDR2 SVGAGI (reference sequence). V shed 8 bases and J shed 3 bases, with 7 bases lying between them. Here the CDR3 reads CASSQKETQYF. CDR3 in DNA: TGTGCCAGCTCACAGAAAGAGACCCAGTACTTC.

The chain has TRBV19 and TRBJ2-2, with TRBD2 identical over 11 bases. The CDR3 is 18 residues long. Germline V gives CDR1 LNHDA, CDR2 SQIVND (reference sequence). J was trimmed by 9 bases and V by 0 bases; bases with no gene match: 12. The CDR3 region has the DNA TGTGCCAGTAGTATAGATCAGCGGCTAGCGGGAGGTCGGCGGGAGCTGTTTTTT. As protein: CASSIDQRLAGGRRELFF.

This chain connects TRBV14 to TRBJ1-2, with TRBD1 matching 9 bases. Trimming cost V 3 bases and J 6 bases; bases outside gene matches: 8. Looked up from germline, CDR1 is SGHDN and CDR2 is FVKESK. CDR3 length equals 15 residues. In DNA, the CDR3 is TGTGCCAGCAGCCACCATCTTACAGGGGGCCATGGCTACACCTTC. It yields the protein CASSHHLTGGHGYTF.

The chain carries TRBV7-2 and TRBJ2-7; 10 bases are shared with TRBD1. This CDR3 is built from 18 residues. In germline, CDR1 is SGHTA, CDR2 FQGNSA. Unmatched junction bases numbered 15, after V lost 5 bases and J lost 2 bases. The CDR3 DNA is TGTGCCAGCAGCGTGGCACCGGGACAGGGGTCATTACCCTACGAGCAGTACTTC. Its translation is CASSVAPGQGSLPYEQYF. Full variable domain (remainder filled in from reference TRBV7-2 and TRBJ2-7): GAGVSQSPSNKVTEKGKDVELRCDPISGHTALYWYRQSLGQGLEFLIYFQGNSAPDKSGLPSDRFSAERTGGSVSTLTIQRTQQEDSAVYLCASSVAPGQGSLPYEQYFGPGTRLTVT.

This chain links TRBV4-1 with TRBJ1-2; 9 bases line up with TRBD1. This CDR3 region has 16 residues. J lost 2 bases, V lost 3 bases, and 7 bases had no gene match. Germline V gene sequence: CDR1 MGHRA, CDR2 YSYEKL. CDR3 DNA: TGCGCCAGCAGCCAGGCAAGGGACAGGGCGAACTATGGCTACACCTTC. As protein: CASSQARDRANYGYTF.

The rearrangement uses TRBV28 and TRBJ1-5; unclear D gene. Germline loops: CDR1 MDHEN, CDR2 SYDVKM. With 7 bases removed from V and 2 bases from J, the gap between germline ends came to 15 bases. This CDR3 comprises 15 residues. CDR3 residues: CASTLRRGGNQPQHF. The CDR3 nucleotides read TGTGCCAGCACCCTACGTCGGGGAGGCAATCAGCCCCAGCATTTT.

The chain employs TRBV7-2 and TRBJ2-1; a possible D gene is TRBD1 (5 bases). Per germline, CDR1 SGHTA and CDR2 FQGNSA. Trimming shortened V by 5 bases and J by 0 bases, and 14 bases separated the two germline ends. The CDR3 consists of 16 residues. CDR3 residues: CASSGPRGSSYNEQFF. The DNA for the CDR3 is TGTGCCAGCAGCGGACCTAGGGGAAGCTCCTACAATGAGCAGTTCTTC. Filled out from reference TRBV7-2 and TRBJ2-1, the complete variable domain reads GAGVSQSPSNKVTEKGKDVELRCDPISGHTALYWYRQSLGQGLEFLIYFQGNSAPDKSGLPSDRFSAERTGGSVSTLTIQRTQQEDSAVYLCASSGPRGSSYNEQFFGPGTRLTVL.

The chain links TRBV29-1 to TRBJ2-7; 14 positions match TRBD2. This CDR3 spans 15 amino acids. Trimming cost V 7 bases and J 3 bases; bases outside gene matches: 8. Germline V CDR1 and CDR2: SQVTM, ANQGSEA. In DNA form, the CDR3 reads TGCAGCGGAATCACCGGGACTAGCGGGAGCTACGAGCAGTACTTC. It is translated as CSGITGTSGSYEQYF.